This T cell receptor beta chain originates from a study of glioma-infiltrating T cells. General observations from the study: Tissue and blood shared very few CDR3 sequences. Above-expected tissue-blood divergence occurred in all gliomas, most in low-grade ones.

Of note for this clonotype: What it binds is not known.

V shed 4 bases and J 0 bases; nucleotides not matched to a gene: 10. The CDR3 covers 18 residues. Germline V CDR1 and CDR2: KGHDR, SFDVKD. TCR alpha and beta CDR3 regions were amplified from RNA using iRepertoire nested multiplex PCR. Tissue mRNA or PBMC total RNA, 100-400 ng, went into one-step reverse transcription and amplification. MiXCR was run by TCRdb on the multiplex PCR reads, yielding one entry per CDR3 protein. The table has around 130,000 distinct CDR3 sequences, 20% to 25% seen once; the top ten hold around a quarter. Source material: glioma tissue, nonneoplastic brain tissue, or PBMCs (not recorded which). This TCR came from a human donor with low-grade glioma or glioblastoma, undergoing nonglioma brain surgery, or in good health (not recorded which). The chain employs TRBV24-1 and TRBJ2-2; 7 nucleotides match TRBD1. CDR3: CATSDRSGTDANTGELFF. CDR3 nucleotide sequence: TGTGCCACCAGTGACCGCTCCGGGACAGACGCGAACACCGGGGAGCTGTTTTTT.